This T cell receptor beta chain was captured by sequencing in a study of T cell repertoires and Cas9 in healthy adults. About the study: CD4 and CD8 compartments: SpCas9-reactive T cells profiled for potency, cytotoxicity, lineage.

Trimming at V came to 2 bases and at J to 3 bases, leaving 4 bases not matched to a gene. This CDR3 contains 16 residues. CDR1 is SGHRS and CDR2 is YFSETQ in the germline V gene. Notes on the study in general: SpCas9-reactive regulatory T cells reportedly mitigated SpCas9-reactive effector T cells in vitro.

The assay was immunoSEQ multiplex PCR, and TCRdb's table has in-frame clones only and misses some. The sample shows tens of thousands of clones, about nine tenths of them seen only once. Turning to this clone: What it recognizes is unknown.

The source material was CD4+ effector T cells (CD127+, CD25-, CD137-, CD154-) from PBMCs; culture status not recorded. This chain connects TRBV5-1 to TRBJ2-3, with 12 bases aligning to TRBD2. The source is a human donor in good health. The CDR3 loop reads CASSLKTSGSTDTQYF. CDR3 in DNA: TGCGCCAGCAGCTTAAAGACTAGCGGGAGTACAGATACGCAGTATTTT.